This is a list of T cell receptor beta chains from one sample in a study of blood T cell repertoires in COVID-19. Clones were read by immunoSEQ multiplex PCR, and TCRdb kept only the in-frame ones, dropping some. The sample contains about 44,000 clones, approximately 89% of which appear only once. The sequenced sample was peripheral blood. These receptors all come from a woman between 40 and 55 years old with acute or convalescent COVID-19. CDR3s include the opening cysteine and the closing phenylalanine or tryptophan. Each record gives: J gene, D gene, clone size, V gene, CDR3 DNA, CDR3 protein. The D gene is left open where the match is weak. Size tells how often a clone was seen (once, few, many) or the class of an expanded clone, and some rows leave it out.

>TRBJ1-2|.|.|TRBV24-1
TGTGCCACCAGCGCGGGGACCTATGGCTACACCTTC
CATSAGTYGYTF
>TRBJ1-4|TRBD1|.|TRBV28
TGTGCCAGCAGTTTACAGGACAGGGATAGCGAAAAACTGTTTTTT
CASSLQDRDSEKLFF
>TRBJ2-7|.|.|TRBV6-5
TGTGCCAGCAGACCTATCACGGACGGGACCTACGAGCAGTACTTC
CASRPITDGTYEQYF
>TRBJ2-1|TRBD2|.|TRBV19
TGTGCCAGTAGTCGCGGGAGGCCACAGGAGCATGAGCAGTTCTTC
CASSRGRPQEHEQFF
>TRBJ1-3|.|.|TRBV20-1
TGCAGTGCTAGTGGAGACAGGGGAAACACCATATATTTT
CSASGDRGNTIYF
>TRBJ1-2|TRBD1|.|TRBV9
TGTGCCAGCAGAACAGGGGGTTCTGTGGGTGGCTACACCTTC
CASRTGGSVGGYTF
>TRBJ1-1|TRBD1|.|TRBV7-9
TGTGCCAGCAGGTTGACAGGGGAGAACACTGAAGCTTTCTTT
CASRLTGENTEAFF
>TRBJ1-6|.|.|TRBV10-2
TGCGCCAGCAGTGAGTCGATTACCCGAGATAATTCACCCCTCCACTTT
CASSESITRDNSPLHF
>TRBJ2-1|.|.|TRBV11-1
TGTGCCAGCAGCTTAGGGACTACAAGCTCCTACAATGAGCAGTTCTTC
CASSLGTTSSYNEQFF
>TRBJ1-3|TRBD1|once|TRBV25-1
TGTGCCAGCAGTGTAGCCGGGACAGGCTCTGGAAACACCATATATTTT
CASSVAGTGSGNTIYF
>TRBJ1-1|.|once|TRBV15
TGTGCCACCAGCAGAGATTATCGGGGGAACACTGAAGCTTTCTTT
CATSRDYRGNTEAFF
>TRBJ1-2|.|.|TRBV6-5
TGTGCCAGCAGTTACAGCTGGGACTCCTATGGCTACACCTTC
CASSYSWDSYGYTF
>TRBJ2-5|.|.|TRBV5-1
TGCGCCAGCAGCTTGGGGGGGCGAGAGACCCAGTACTTC
CASSLGGRETQYF
>TRBJ1-1|.|.|TRBV11-3
TGTGCCAGCAGCTTAGAGAGGAACACTGAAGCTTTCTTT
CASSLERNTEAFF
>TRBJ2-3|.|.|TRBV5-1
TGCGCCAGCAGCTTGTTGGGGGCATCAGATACGCAGTATTTT
CASSLLGASDTQYF
>TRBJ1-1|.|.|TRBV29-1
TGCCGCGGGGCCTCGAACACTGAAGCTTTCTTT
CRGASNTEAFF
>TRBJ2-1|TRBD2|.|TRBV19
TGTGCCAGTGGGGAGGGTGACTCCTACAATGAGCAGTTCTTC
CASGEGDSYNEQFF
>TRBJ2-2|TRBD2|.|TRBV9
TGTGCCAGCAGCACGCTGACCGGGGGGGGCCGGGAGCTGTTTTTT
CASSTLTGGGRELFF
>TRBJ2-2|TRBD1|.|TRBV7-9
TGTGCCAGCAGCTCAACCCCCGGACAGGGAATTCCCGGGGAGCTGTTTTTT
CASSSTPGQGIPGELFF
>TRBJ2-3|TRBD2|.|TRBV6-2/TRBV6-3
TGTGCCAGCAGTGCCAGACTAGCGGTAGGGACAGATACGCAGTATTTT
CASSARLAVGTDTQYF
>TRBJ1-1|TRBD1|.|TRBV5-5
TGTGCCAGCAGCCAAATTCCGGGACAGGGGAACACTGAAGCTTTCTTT
CASSQIPGQGNTEAFF
>TRBJ2-7|TRBD1|once|TRBV6-6
TGTGCCAGCAGTTATCCGAGGGGACAGGGAGACGAGCAGTACTTC
CASSYPRGQGDEQYF
>TRBJ2-3|TRBD2|.|TRBV5-1
TGCGCCAGCAGCTTGGGGAGAGGACTAGCTACAGATACGCAGTATTTT
CASSLGRGLATDTQYF
>TRBJ2-1|TRBD1|.|TRBV4-2
TGTGCCAGCAGCCAAAAGAGGGCCGGGACAGGGTTTCTCGATGAGCAGTTCTTC
CASSQKRAGTGFLDEQFF
>TRBJ2-3|TRBD2|.|TRBV28
TGTGCCAGCAGCCGCACTGGGCGGGGGGGCACAGATACGCAGTATTTT
CASSRTGRGGTDTQYF
>TRBJ1-3|.|.|TRBV11-2
TGTGCCAGCAGCTTAGATCGCAGAGGAAACACCATATATTTT
CASSLDRRGNTIYF
>TRBJ1-2|.|.|TRBV5-8
TGTGCCAGCAGCATCCCACAGGGCTCTTACTACTATGGCTACACCTTC
CASSIPQGSYYYGYTF
>TRBJ2-7|.|.|TRBV6-2/TRBV6-3
TGTGCCAGCAGTTTATATGGCAGGGCTACCTACGAGCAGTACTTC
CASSLYGRATYEQYF
>TRBJ1-4|.|.|TRBV7-2
TGTGCCAGCAGCTTAGCTCCGGTGGTGGATGAAAAACTGTTTTTT
CASSLAPVVDEKLFF
>TRBJ1-1|.|once|TRBV6-2/TRBV6-3
TGTGCCAGCACCCCAAAAGGGGTGCACACTGAAGCTTTCTTT
CASTPKGVHTEAFF
>TRBJ2-5|.|.|TRBV6-1
TGTGCCAGCAGTGAAGTCGAAGAGACCCAGTACTTC
CASSEVEETQYF
>TRBJ2-7|TRBD2|.|TRBV13
TGTGCCAGCAGCTTAGCCCCCGGACTAGGAGGAACCGAGCAGTACTTC
CASSLAPGLGGTEQYF
>TRBJ2-5|.|.|TRBV5-8
TGTGCCAGCAGCTTGCCCGCCTCGCAGGAGACCCAGTACTTC
CASSLPASQETQYF
>TRBJ2-7|TRBD2|.|TRBV9
TGTGCCAGCAGCGCTTCCCCGACTAGCGGGAGTTACGAGCAGTACTTC
CASSASPTSGSYEQYF
>TRBJ1-6|TRBD1|few|TRBV4-1
TGCGCCAGCAGCCAAGAGGATTATGGGGACAGTGCTGACTTT
CASSQEDYGDSADF
>TRBJ2-7|TRBD1|.|TRBV5-4
TGTGCCAGCAGCTTTCAGGGGGCTGCTTACGAGCAGTACTTC
CASSFQGAAYEQYF
>TRBJ1-2|.|.|TRBV30
TGTGCCTGGAGTGTACTGGCCGCTAGCTATGGCTACACCTTC
CAWSVLAASYGYTF
>TRBJ1-5|.|.|TRBV19
TGTGCCAGTAGTATCCGGGTGATTAATCAGCCCCAGCATTTT
CASSIRVINQPQHF
>TRBJ2-7|.|.|TRBV3-1/TRBV3-2
TGTGCCAGCAGCCCCGGGCGCGGGGAGCTATACGAGCAGTACTTC
CASSPGRGELYEQYF
>TRBJ1-3|.|once|TRBV5-1
TGCGCCAGCAGCAGGGAGAGGGGAAACACCATATATTTT
CASSRERGNTIYF
>TRBJ2-4|.|.|TRBV10-2
TGCGCCAGCAGTGAGTCTTTCAGGGGTTTAGCCAAAAACATTCAGTACTTC
CASSESFRGLAKNIQYF
>TRBJ1-1|TRBD1|.|TRBV28
TGTGCCAGCACCCCCCCGACAGGGCTGAACACTGAAGCTTTCTTT
CASTPPTGLNTEAFF
>TRBJ1-5|.|once|TRBV10-3
TGTGCCATCAGTGAGTCATTAGAGGGCAGGGGAGTCTCCCAGCATTTT
CAISESLEGRGVSQHF
>TRBJ2-7|TRBD2|.|TRBV29-1
TGCAGCGTTTCCCGCGGGACAGGACTAGCGGGGATATCCTACGAGCAGTACTTC
CSVSRGTGLAGISYEQYF
>TRBJ1-3|.|once|TRBV7-2
TGTGCCAGCAGCTCCCAGGGTACTGGAAACACCATATATTTT
CASSSQGTGNTIYF
>TRBJ1-2|TRBD1|.|TRBV27
TGTGCCAGCAGTTTTAAGGGACAGGGACATGGCTACACCTTC
CASSFKGQGHGYTF